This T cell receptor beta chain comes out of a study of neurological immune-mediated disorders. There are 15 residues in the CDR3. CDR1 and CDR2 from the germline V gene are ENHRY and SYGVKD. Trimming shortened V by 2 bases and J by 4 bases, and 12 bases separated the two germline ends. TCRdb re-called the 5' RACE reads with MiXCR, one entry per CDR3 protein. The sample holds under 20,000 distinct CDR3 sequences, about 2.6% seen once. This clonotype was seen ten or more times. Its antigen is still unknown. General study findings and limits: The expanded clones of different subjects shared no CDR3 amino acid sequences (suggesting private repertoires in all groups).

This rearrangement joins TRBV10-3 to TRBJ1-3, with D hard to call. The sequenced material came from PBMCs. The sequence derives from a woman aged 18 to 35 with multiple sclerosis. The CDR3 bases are TGTGCCATCAGTGAGGGACCCCTCGGAGGAAACACCATATATTTT. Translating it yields CAISEGPLGGNTIYF.